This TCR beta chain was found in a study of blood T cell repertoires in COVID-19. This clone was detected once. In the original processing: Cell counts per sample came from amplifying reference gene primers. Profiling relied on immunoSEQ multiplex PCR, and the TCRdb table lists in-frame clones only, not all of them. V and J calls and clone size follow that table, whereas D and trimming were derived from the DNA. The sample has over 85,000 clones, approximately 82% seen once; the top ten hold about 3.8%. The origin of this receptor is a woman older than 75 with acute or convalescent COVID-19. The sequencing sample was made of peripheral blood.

CDR3 in DNA: TGTGCCAGCAGGGAGGGGCTTTACGAGCAGTACTTC. Translation gives CASREGLYEQYF. This chain uses TRBV25-1 with TRBJ2-7; D might be TRBD2 (6 bases). The V end was cut by 6 bases, the J end by 4 bases, with 10 bases between. The CDR3 covers 12 residues. Looked up from germline, CDR1 is MGHDK and CDR2 is SYGVNS.